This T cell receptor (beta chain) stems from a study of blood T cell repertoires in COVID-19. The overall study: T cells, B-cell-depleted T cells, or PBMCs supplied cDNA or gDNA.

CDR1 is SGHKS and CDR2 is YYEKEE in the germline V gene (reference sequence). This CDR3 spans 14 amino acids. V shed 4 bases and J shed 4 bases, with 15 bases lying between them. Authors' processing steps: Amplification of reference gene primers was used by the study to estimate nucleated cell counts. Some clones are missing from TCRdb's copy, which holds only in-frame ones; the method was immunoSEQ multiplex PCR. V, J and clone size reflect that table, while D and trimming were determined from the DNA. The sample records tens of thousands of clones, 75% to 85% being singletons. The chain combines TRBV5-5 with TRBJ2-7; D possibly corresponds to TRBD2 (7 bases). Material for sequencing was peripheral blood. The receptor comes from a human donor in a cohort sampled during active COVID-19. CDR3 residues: CASSPEGGGYEQYF. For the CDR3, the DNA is TGTGCCAGCAGCCCAGAGGGAGGGGGTTACGAGCAGTACTTC.